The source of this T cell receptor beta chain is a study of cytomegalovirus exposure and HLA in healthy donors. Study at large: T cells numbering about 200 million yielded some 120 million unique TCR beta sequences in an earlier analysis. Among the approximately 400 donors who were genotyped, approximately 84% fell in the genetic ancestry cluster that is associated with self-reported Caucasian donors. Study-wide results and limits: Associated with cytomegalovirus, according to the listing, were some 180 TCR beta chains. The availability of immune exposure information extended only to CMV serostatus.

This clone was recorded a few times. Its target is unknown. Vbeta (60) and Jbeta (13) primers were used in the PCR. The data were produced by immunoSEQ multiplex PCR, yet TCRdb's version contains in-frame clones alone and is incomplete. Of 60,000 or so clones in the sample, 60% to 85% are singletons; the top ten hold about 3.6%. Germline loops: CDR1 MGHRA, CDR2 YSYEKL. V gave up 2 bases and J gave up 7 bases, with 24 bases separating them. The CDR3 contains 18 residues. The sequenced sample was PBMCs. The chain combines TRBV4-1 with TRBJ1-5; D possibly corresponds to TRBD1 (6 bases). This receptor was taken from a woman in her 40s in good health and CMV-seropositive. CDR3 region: CASSQILRTVRPGQPQHF. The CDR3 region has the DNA TGCGCCAGCAGCCAAATTCTCAGGACAGTCAGGCCAGGGCAGCCCCAGCATTTT.